These 29 T cell receptor beta chains were all obtained from the same sample, sequenced in a study of vaccination and CD4 T cells after COVID-19 (dated 2022 in TCRdb). The treatment or condition tag for this specimen amounts to: approximately 9-day PBMC culture with coronavirus spike peptide pools or control peptides (ViraFEST assay). CD4+ T cells from unexposed donors were collected before the COVID-19 pandemic (2011-2018). Library method: PCR. TCRdb names Illumina iSeq 100 as the instrument used. DNA from cultured CD4+ T cells underwent TCR sequencing with the Oncomine TCR Beta short-read assay at the Johns Hopkins FTIC core. The public reads were run again by TCRdb, first through fastp at Q25 and then through MiXCR, and only productive beta chains were kept. Identical CDR3 protein sequences are pooled into one entry, listed with their most common genes and DNA. The sample table records about 2,900 distinct CDR3 sequences; around 28% of these occur just once. The top ten constitute roughly 65% of the sample.

No antigen has been assigned to these receptors. Sequenced: CD4+ T cells from blood, cultured in vitro. These receptors were obtained from a human donor in good health.

This rearrangement joins TRBV6-4 to TRBJ2-3; D is undetermined. Trimming cost V 3 bases and J 4 bases, with 14 bases left between them. The V gene's germline CDR1 is MRHNA and CDR2 SNTAGT. The CDR3 has 15 amino acids. The CDR3 reads CASSEQTWTADTQYF. CDR3 sequence (DNA): TGTGCCAGCAGTGAACAGACGTGGACGGCAGATACGCAGTATTTT.

This rearrangement joins TRBV19 to TRBJ1-5; 8 nucleotides line up with TRBD1. Per germline, CDR1 LNHDA and CDR2 SQIVND (reference sequence). There are 16 residues in the CDR3. V was pared by 3 bases and J by 4 bases, with 8 bases of the junction left unmatched. CDR3 region: CASSIGRTGPNQPQHF. The DNA for the CDR3 is TGTGCCAGTAGTATCGGGAGGACAGGGCCGAATCAGCCCCAGCATTTT.

The chain combines TRBV6-4 with TRBJ2-3; 8 bases match TRBD2. CDR3 size: 14 residues. With V trimmed by 3 bases and J by 6 bases, 5 bases remained unmatched. CDR1 is MRHNA and CDR2 is SNTAGT in the germline V gene. The CDR3 coding sequence is TGTGCCAGCAGTGAGGCGGGGGGATTTGATACGCAGTATTTT. It encodes CASSEAGGFDTQYF.

This clonotype was seen a few times. V gene TRBV6-2 or TRBV6-3 combines with J gene TRBJ2-2; maybe TRBD2 (6 bases). Trimming removed 5 bases at V and 2 bases at J, with 9 bases between. Germline assignment: CDR1 MNHEY and CDR2 SVGEGT. The CDR3 is made up of 14 amino acids. The CDR3 loop is CASSRLVNTGELFF. CDR3 in DNA: TGTGCCAGCAGTCGACTAGTTAACACCGGGGAGCTGTTTTTT.

V and J are TRBV30 and TRBJ2-3; 10 bases align to TRBD2. J lost 1 base, V lost 2 bases, and 3 bases had no gene match. CDR1 and CDR2 (germline): GTSNPN, SVGIG (reference sequence). The CDR3 is 15 amino acids. The CDR3 region is CAWSSGTSGTDTQYF. The CDR3 DNA sequence: TGTGCCTGGAGTTCGGGGACTAGCGGCACAGATACGCAGTATTTT.

The J gene is TRBJ2-2, the V gene TRBV28; TRBD1 matches 9 bases. V shed 7 bases and J 2 bases; nucleotides not matched to a gene: 2. The length of the CDR3 is 14 residues. The germline gives CDR1 MDHEN, CDR2 SYDVKM. DNA for the CDR3: TGTGCCAGCATACAGGGGGCAAACACCGGGGAGCTGTTTTTT. Amino acids: CASIQGANTGELFF.

The table lists this clonotype with a few counts. The rearrangement joins TRBV27 to TRBJ2-5; 8 positions agree with TRBD2. Germline-derived CDR1 and CDR2 are MNHEY and SMNVEV (reference sequence). This CDR3 has 18 amino acids. V was clipped by 6 bases and J by 5 bases; unmatched bases: 20. CDR3 sequence (DNA): TGTGCCAGCAGCTCGAATCCCCCCTCGGGACTAGTCGGGGAGACCCAGTACTTC. Amino acids: CASSSNPPSGLVGETQYF.

The V and J genes are TRBV6-5 and TRBJ2-3; D is unclear. The CDR3 extends over 14 amino acids. Germline values: CDR1 MNHEY, CDR2 SVGAGI. The V end was cut by 4 bases, the J end by 5 bases, with 13 bases between. Here the CDR3 DNA reads TGTGCCAGCAGTTGGGCTCCCGACCGAGATACGCAGTATTTT. It translates to CASSWAPDRDTQYF.

The rearrangement joins TRBV30 to TRBJ1-1; 9 bases line up with TRBD1. This CDR3 is built from 16 residues. The germline V gene encodes CDR1 GTSNPN and CDR2 SVGIG (reference sequence). Trimming took 3 bases from V and 6 from J; bases not matched to a gene: 14. CDR3 sequence: CAWSRDRDGGGAEAFF. CDR3 in DNA: TGTGCCTGGAGCCGGGACAGGGACGGGGGAGGGGCTGAAGCTTTCTTT. Full variable domain (remainder filled in from reference TRBV30 and TRBJ1-1): SQTIHQWPATLVQPVGSPLSLECTVEGTSNPNLYWYRQAAGRGLQLLFYSVGIGQISSEVPQNLSASRPQDRQFILSSKKLLLSDSGFYLCAWSRDRDGGGAEAFFGQGTRLTVV.

The chain has TRBV10-3 and TRBJ2-7; weak D call: TRBD1 (6 bases). Germline V lookup: CDR1 ENHRY, CDR2 SYGVKD. The CDR3 consists of 14 residues. V was clipped by 7 bases and J by 3 bases, with 16 bases between them. The chain's CDR3 is CAIMTQGSDYEQYF. The CDR3 DNA is TGTGCCATCATGACCCAGGGGTCAGACTACGAGCAGTACTTC.

This rearrangement joins TRBV20-1 to TRBJ1-6; D gene uncertain. The CDR3 has 15 amino acids. V lost 6 bases, J lost 4 bases, and 16 bases lay in between. CDR1 is DFQATT and CDR2 is SNEGSKA in the germline V gene (reference sequence). CDR3 residues: CSAPEGGFYNSPLHF. In DNA form, the CDR3 reads TGCAGTGCCCCAGAGGGAGGTTTTTATAATTCACCCCTCCACTTT.

The V call is TRBV6-5, the J call TRBJ1-5; D is uncertain. The V gene lost 0 bases and the J gene lost 6 bases, with 6 bases spanning the gap. The CDR3 is 13 residues long. The V gene's germline CDR1 is MNHEY and CDR2 SVGAGI. CDR3 protein: CASSYSRSQPQHF. The CDR3 DNA sequence: TGTGCCAGCAGTTACTCGAGGAGTCAGCCCCAGCATTTT.

This clonotype was counted once. CDR3 in amino acids: CASSLRVDTQYF. The CDR3 DNA is TGTGCCAGCAGTTTGCGGGTAGATACGCAGTATTTT. The genes are TRBV28 and TRBJ2-3, with a tentative D call TRBD2 (5 bases). Trimming pared 3 bases from V and 5 bases from J, leaving 6 bases between. Germline lookup yields CDR1 MDHEN and CDR2 SYDVKM. The CDR3 spans 12 residues.

V gene TRBV18 combines with J gene TRBJ2-4; the D gene is possibly TRBD2 (6 bases). V dropped 3 bases and J dropped 3 bases, with 12 bases sitting between them. Per the germline V gene, CDR1 is KGHSH and CDR2 is LQKENI. The CDR3 totals 15 residues. CDR3 sequence (DNA): TGTGCCAGCTCACCGGCGGCCGGGAGCAAAAACATTCAGTACTTC. It is translated as CASSPAAGSKNIQYF.

This clonotype came up a few times. The CDR3 loop is CASSLRYQETQYF. Written as DNA, the CDR3 is TGTGCCAGCAGCTTACGTTACCAAGAGACCCAGTACTTC. The chain links TRBV7-3 to TRBJ2-5; D gene uncertain. Trimming shortened V by 2 bases and J by 0 bases, and 4 bases separated the two germline ends. The CDR3 consists of 13 residues. In germline, CDR1 is SGHTA, CDR2 FQGTGA.

V gene TRBV6-2 or TRBV6-3 combines with J gene TRBJ1-1, with D possibly being TRBD1 (6 bases). The CDR3 consists of 12 residues. CDR1 is MNHEY, CDR2 SVGEGT, per germline. V was pared by 5 bases and J by 3 bases, with 7 bases between. CDR3 bases: TGTGCCAGCAGTCGGACAGACACTGAAGCTTTCTTT. Translation gives CASSRTDTEAFF.

V usage is TRBV19 and J usage is TRBJ2-3, with a tentative D call TRBD2 (5 bases). This CDR3 has 14 amino acids. Germline values: CDR1 LNHDA, CDR2 SQIVND (reference sequence). Trimming took off 3 bases at V and 5 bases at J, with 12 bases between the two ends. The CDR3 is CASSIDTRGDTQYF. The CDR3 DNA follows: TGTGCCAGTAGTATCGACACCCGGGGAGATACGCAGTATTTT.

This clonotype was observed a handful of times. The J gene is TRBJ1-2, the V gene TRBV28; D is uncertain. V was pared by 3 bases and J by 4 bases, with 9 bases between. The CDR3 runs to 13 residues. In germline, CDR1 is MDHEN, CDR2 SYDVKM. The CDR3 bases are TGTGCCAGCAGTTTGGGGTTCGGCTATGGCTACACCTTC. This encodes CASSLGFGYGYTF.

The chain links TRBV6-1 to TRBJ1-4; D not resolved. The germline V gene encodes CDR1 MNHNS and CDR2 SASEGT. The CDR3 is 17 residues long. Between the trimmed V and J ends, which lost 8 bases and 3 bases, there was a span of 22 bases. The CDR3 loop is CASRLGPYRGSNEKLFF. CDR3 DNA: TGTGCCAGCCGCCTTGGACCGTACCGAGGATCTAATGAAAAACTGTTTTTT.

The chain employs TRBV6-2 or TRBV6-3 and TRBJ2-7; D unclear. V was shortened by 4 bases and J by 0 bases, with 4 bases between the two germline ends. Germline V gene sequence: CDR1 MNHEY, CDR2 SVGEGT. The CDR3 covers 12 residues. The CDR3 is CASSSTSYEQYF. The CDR3 coding sequence is TGTGCCAGCAGTTCCACCTCCTACGAGCAGTACTTC.

The genes are TRBV9 and TRBJ2-1; D is tentatively TRBD1 or TRBD2 (5 bases each). Trimming shortened V by 0 bases and J by 2 bases, and 12 bases separated the two germline ends. The CDR3 consists of 16 residues. Germline V gene lookup returns CDR1 SGDLS and CDR2 YYNGEE. The CDR3, as DNA: TGTGCCAGCAGCGTAGGCAGGGAGATGACCTACAATGAGCAGTTCTTC. Translation: CASSVGREMTYNEQFF.

The V gene is TRBV19, the J gene TRBJ1-1; D may be TRBD1 (5 bases). Germline V gene data show CDR1 as LNHDA and CDR2 as SQIVND (reference sequence). The V end was cut by 6 bases, the J end by 0 bases, with 26 bases between. The CDR3 sequence is 19 residues long. The CDR3 spells CASSQGDDWIGRMNTEAFF. DNA of the CDR3: TGTGCCAGTAGCCAAGGGGATGATTGGATTGGAAGAATGAACACTGAAGCTTTCTTT.

The chain couples TRBV27 to TRBJ2-2, with D tentatively TRBD1 (6 bases). Germline CDR1 and CDR2: MNHEY and SMNVEV (reference sequence). The CDR3 runs 14 residues. Trimming stripped 7 bases from V and 5 bases from J, with 14 bases between. The DNA of the CDR3 is TGTGCCAGCAACCCCTTCAGGGGTACCGGGGAGCTGTTTTTT. The encoded protein is CASNPFRGTGELFF.

The chain uses TRBV7-9 and TRBJ2-7, with D unclear. The CDR3 has 12 amino acids. Germline V gene sequence: CDR1 SEHNR, CDR2 FQNEAQ (reference sequence). Trimming left V 0 bases short and J 10 bases short, with 10 bases between. As DNA, the CDR3 is TGTGCCAGCAGCTTAGCGCCAAGTTCTCAGTACTTC. It codes for CASSLAPSSQYF.

This chain uses TRBV5-1 with TRBJ1-3, with D possibly matching TRBD1 (6 bases). The CDR3 has 17 residues. V lost 4 bases, J lost 8 bases, and 25 bases lay in between. In germline, CDR1 is SGHRS, CDR2 YFSETQ. For the CDR3, the DNA is TGCGCCAGCAGCCCCGGCTGGGGGGCCGCGGACGGGGACACCATATATTTT. Translation: CASSPGWGAADGDTIYF. Filled out from reference TRBV5-1 and TRBJ1-3, the complete variable domain reads KAGVTQTPRYLIKTRGQQVTLSCSPISGHRSVSWYQQTPGQGLQFLFEYFSETQRNKGNFPGRFSGRQFSNSRSEMNVSTLELGDSALYLCASSPGWGAADGDTIYFGEGSWLTVV.

There are a few counts of this clonotype. This chain connects TRBV6-1 to TRBJ1-1; D unresolved. The CDR3 extends over 13 amino acids. Germline CDR1 is MNHNS and CDR2 is SASEGT. The V gene lost 8 bases and the J gene lost 1 base, with 11 bases spanning the gap. The CDR3 reads CASGWTENTEAFF. The CDR3, as DNA: TGTGCCAGCGGATGGACGGAGAACACTGAAGCTTTCTTT.

This clonotype turned up a few times. The genes are TRBV20-1 and TRBJ2-5; maybe TRBD2 (6 bases). CDR1 is DFQATT, CDR2 SNEGSKA, per germline (reference sequence). V was clipped by 1 base and J by 4 bases, with 19 bases between them. The CDR3 has 16 residues. The CDR3 region has the DNA TGCAGTGCTAGAGCGTTCGTCTCGAGGGGAGGAGAGACCCAGTACTTC. Its protein is CSARAFVSRGGETQYF.

This clonotype was picked up a small number of times. The chain uses TRBV5-1 and TRBJ1-2; D perhaps matches TRBD1 (5 bases). Trimming took 0 bases from V and 4 from J, leaving 10 bases between them. CDR3 length: 14 amino acids. Germline assignment: CDR1 SGHRS and CDR2 YFSETQ. The DNA for the CDR3 is TGCGCCAGCAGCTTGGCCGCAGGGACCTATGGCTACACCTTC. Encoded protein: CASSLAAGTYGYTF.

The chain uses TRBV24-1 and TRBJ2-7, with TRBD1 as a possible D gene (6 bases). V lost 5 bases, J lost 6 bases, and 16 bases lay in between. The CDR3 spans 14 residues. Germline loops: CDR1 KGHDR, CDR2 SFDVKD. CDR3 nucleotides: TGTGCCACCAGTGTCGGGACACTTCAGTCCGAGCAGTACTTC. Amino acids: CATSVGTLQSEQYF.